The T cell receptor beta chain under discussion was sequenced for a study of blood T cells in healthy people across ages. General observations from the study: The long-lived group displayed more naive CD4+ cells, plus higher diversity, than the aged donors did.

At least 5 micrograms of total RNA were extracted per sample. Of note for this clonotype: Its matching antigen is unknown.

For the second PCR, which ran for about 7 to 11 cycles, a sample-barcoded 5' primer and a J-beta primer mix were used. CDR3-containing paired-end reads numbering at least 2.5 million came from each sample. TCRdb used MiXCR to reprocess the 5' RACE reads, holding one entry per CDR3 protein. This sample carries some 760,000 distinct CDR3 sequences, roughly 25% of them seen once, and the ten largest clones take under 4%. CDR1 is SGHKS and CDR2 is YYEKEE in the germline V gene (reference sequence). This CDR3 has 15 residues. The ends lost 4 bases at V and 7 bases at J; junction bases unmatched: 10. The sample was also reused in another study, on T cells of mothers and their children. From that study: Slightly higher but non-significant overlap marked related mother-child pairs versus unrelated pairs.

The TCR originated in a boy between 10 and 17 years old in good health. Specimen: blood. This chain joins TRBV5-5 and TRBJ1-5, with 8 bases identical to TRBD1. The CDR3 protein is CASSNDGTGGQPQHF. The CDR3 DNA reads TGTGCCAGCAGCAACGATGGGACAGGCGGACAGCCCCAGCATTTT. Drawing the rest from reference TRBV5-5 and TRBJ1-5, the complete variable domain is DAGVTQSPTHLIKTRGQQVTLRCSPISGHKSVSWYQQVLGQGPQFIFQYYEKEERGRGNFPDRFSARQFPNYSSELNVNALLLGDSALYLCASSNDGTGGQPQHFGDGTRLSIL.